These 32 T cell receptor beta chains share one sample of origin, sequenced in a study of OX40 agonist ivuxolimab in advanced cancers. Assay: immunoSEQ multiplex PCR; the TCRdb copy retains only in-frame clones and omits some. The data hold 42,000 or so clones, with 70% to 90% observed a single time. Material: CD4+ or CD8+ T cells sorted from blood, obtained in a trial of the OX40 agonist ivuxolimab. Receptor source: an adult with an advanced solid tumor such as melanoma, head and neck, liver or kidney cancer.

This clone appeared a single time. The CDR3, as DNA: TGTGCCAGCAGTCCCATAAATAGCAATCAGCCCCAGCATTTT. The encoded protein is CASSPINSNQPQHF. This sequence joins TRBV2 and TRBJ1-5; D is unresolved. In germline, CDR1 is SNHLY, CDR2 FYNNEI. V was shortened by 5 bases and J by 0 bases, with 8 bases between the two germline ends. The CDR3 runs to 14 residues. The whole variable domain, remainder taken from reference TRBV2 and TRBJ1-5, is EPEVTQTPSHQVTQMGQEVILRCVPISNHLYFYWYRQILGQKVEFLVSFYNNEISEKSEIFDDQFSVERPDGSNFTLKIRSTKLEDSAMYFCASSPINSNQPQHFGDGTRLSIL.

The genes are TRBV6-5 and TRBJ2-7; TRBD1 aligns across 7 bases. The CDR3 is 14 amino acids. Germline values: CDR1 MNHEY, CDR2 SVGAGI. V shed 6 bases, J shed 3 bases, and the junction held 8 bases outside the gene matches. CDR3 sequence (DNA): TGTGCCAGCAGATCAAAGACAGGGTACTACGAGCAGTACGTC. Its translation is CASRSKTGYYEQYV.

The CDR3 protein is CASSPGTLVDYTF. CDR3 DNA sequence: TGTGCCAGCAGCCCTGGGACACTGGTGGACTACACCTTC. The chain carries TRBV7-3 and TRBJ1-2; tentatively, D is TRBD1 (6 bases). Germline values: CDR1 SGHTA, CDR2 FQGTGA. Trimming pared 5 bases from V and 10 bases from J, leaving 17 bases between. The CDR3 totals 13 residues.

CDR3 sequence (DNA): TGCAGTGCTGAAGTGGGAGCTTTCTTT. Translation gives CSAEVGAFF. The chain is built from TRBV20-1 and TRBJ1-1; D call uncertain. The CDR3 spans 9 residues. Between the trimmed V and J ends, which lost 5 bases and 10 bases, there was a span of 8 bases. The germline V gene encodes CDR1 DFQATT and CDR2 SNEGSKA (reference sequence).

This chain uses TRBV5-5 with TRBJ2-7, with 10 nucleotides matching TRBD1. Per the germline V gene, CDR1 is SGHKS and CDR2 is YYEKEE (reference sequence). The CDR3 contains 15 residues. J lost 5 bases, V lost 1 base, and 6 bases had no gene match. As DNA, the CDR3 is TGTGCCAGCAGCTTGCAAGACAGGGGGCACAACGAGCAGTACGTC. It yields the protein CASSLQDRGHNEQYV.

V usage is TRBV6-5 and J usage is TRBJ1-2; tentatively, D is TRBD1 (5 bases). The CDR3 is 13 residues long. Trimming shortened V by 3 bases and J by 7 bases, and 12 bases separated the two germline ends. The V gene's germline CDR1 is MNHEY and CDR2 SVGAGI. The CDR3 sequence: CASSYGGTSGYTF. The CDR3 nucleotides are TGTGCCAGCAGTTATGGCGGGACCTCTGGCTACACCTTC.

This clone was counted a single time. The genes are TRBV6-5 and TRBJ1-2; 8 bases match TRBD1. This CDR3 is built from 14 residues. V was clipped by 5 bases and J by 8 bases; unmatched bases: 10. Germline V CDR1 and CDR2: MNHEY, SVGAGI. CDR3 coding DNA: TGTGCCAGCAGTGATTTGGGACAGGACAGAGGCTACACCTTC. It is translated as CASSDLGQDRGYTF.

The chain carries TRBV4-1 and TRBJ2-2, with 9 bases matching TRBD1. J gave up 2 bases and V 4 bases, and 11 bases lay outside the gene matches. Per germline, CDR1 MGHRA and CDR2 YSYEKL. The length of the CDR3 is 18 residues. The CDR3 spells CASSLQGAPTLNTGELFF. The CDR3 DNA sequence: TGCGCCAGCAGCCTACAGGGGGCGCCTACACTCAACACCGGGGAGCTGTTTTTT.

V and J are TRBV10-3 and TRBJ1-2; D uncertain. Germline V gene data show CDR1 as ENHRY and CDR2 as SYGVKD. This CDR3 has 11 amino acids. The V end was cut by 10 bases, the J end by 4 bases, with 10 bases between. In DNA, the CDR3 is TGTGCCAGCGCGGGTTTCTATGGCTACACCTTC. This encodes CASAGFYGYTF.

This sequence joins TRBV28 and TRBJ2-5; weak D call: TRBD1 (5 bases). Germline assignment: CDR1 MDHEN and CDR2 SYDVKM. The CDR3 has 13 residues. Trimming shortened V by 5 bases and J by 1 base, and 8 bases separated the two germline ends. Here the CDR3 DNA reads TGTGCCAGCAGTCTAGGGGTCCAAGAGACCCAGTACTTC. Translating it yields CASSLGVQETQYF.

The chain couples TRBV7-9 to TRBJ2-5; no firm D call. The J call is doubtful: the DNA matches TRBJ2-7 better. The CDR3 consists of 13 residues. CDR1 SEHNR and CDR2 FQNEAQ come from the germline V gene (reference sequence). Here the CDR3 reads CASSLGVTYEQYF. The CDR3 nucleotides read TGTGCCAGCAGCTTAGGGGTAACCTACGAGCAGTACTTC.

The chain joins TRBV5-1 to TRBJ2-1; D is unresolved. Trimming removed 1 base from V and 2 bases from J, with 4 bases in between. CDR1 SGHRS and CDR2 YFSETQ come from the germline V gene. This CDR3 region has 13 residues. CDR3 nucleotide sequence: TGCGCCAGCAGCTTGCCAGCCTACAATGAGCAGTTCTTC. This gives the protein CASSLPAYNEQFF.

The chain uses TRBV4-1 and TRBJ1-4, with 8 bases lining up with TRBD1. This CDR3 has 15 residues. Unmatched junction bases numbered 7, after V lost 2 bases and J lost 8 bases. Germline V gene data show CDR1 as MGHRA and CDR2 as YSYEKL. The CDR3 DNA sequence: TGCGCCAGCAGCCAACCCGGGACAGGATGGGAAAAACTGTTTTTT. It translates to CASSQPGTGWEKLFF.

This clone was detected once. This may be a read error: a much more frequent sequence differs by one nucleotide. The rearrangement links TRBV25-1 to TRBJ1-2; possible D gene TRBD1, 5 bases. Germline CDR1 is MGHDK and CDR2 is SYGVNS. There are 12 residues in the CDR3. The germline V and J ends were trimmed by 4 bases and 3 bases, with 6 bases remaining between them. CDR3 residues: CASSVGDYGYTF. In DNA form, the CDR3 reads TGTGCCAGCAGTGTAGGGGACTATGGCTACACCTTC.

The rearrangement joins TRBV6-6 to TRBJ1-2, with 8 bases that match TRBD1. The CDR3 totals 16 residues. V was pared by 5 bases and J by 5 bases, with 13 bases of the junction left unmatched. Germline CDR1 and CDR2: MNHNY and SVGAGI (reference sequence). The CDR3 reads CASSPSPGQGYYGYTF. The CDR3, as DNA: TGTGCCAGCAGTCCGTCCCCAGGACAGGGCTATTATGGCTACACCTTC.

V usage is TRBV4-1 and J usage is TRBJ2-2, with unresolved D. With 1 base removed from V and 7 bases from J, the gap between germline ends came to 10 bases. The germline V gene has CDR1 MGHRA and CDR2 YSYEKL. CDR3 size: 14 residues. Here the CDR3 DNA reads TGCGCCAGCAGCCAAGGTCAAGGTAACGGGGAGCTGTTTTTT. Its protein is CASSQGQGNGELFF.

The gene calls are TRBV5-1 and TRBJ2-1; TRBD2 is a possible D gene (6 bases). V lost 6 bases to trimming and J lost 10 bases, with 11 bases between them. CDR1 SGHRS and CDR2 YFSETQ come from the germline V gene. The CDR3 runs 11 residues. CDR3 nucleotides: TGCGCCAGCAAGGTGGAGGGGGAGCAGTTCTTC. Encoded protein: CASKVEGEQFF.

J is TRBJ2-7 and V is TRBV6-1, with a tentative D call TRBD2 (6 bases). The CDR3 runs to 15 residues. Germline V CDR1 and CDR2: MNHNS, SASEGT. V was trimmed by 5 bases and J by 4 bases, leaving 18 bases between them. CDR3 DNA sequence: TGTGCCAGCAGTCCAACAGTCGCGGGAACGTACGAGCAGTACTTC. Its translation: CASSPTVAGTYEQYF.

The J gene is TRBJ2-7, the V gene TRBV29-1, with TRBD2 matching 10 bases. The CDR3 loop spans 16 amino acids. Looked up from germline, CDR1 is SQVTM and CDR2 is ANQGSEA. With V trimmed by 4 bases and J by 4 bases, 13 bases remained unmatched. This chain's CDR3 is CSVGVQTSGKKYEQYF. CDR3 sequence (DNA): TGCAGCGTTGGTGTACAAACTAGCGGGAAAAAGTACGAGCAGTACTTC.

This clone has just one count. V is TRBV4-1 and J is TRBJ2-4, with a tentative D call TRBD2 (6 bases). V lost 4 bases and J 7 bases, leaving 11 bases between the germline ends. This CDR3 contains 13 residues. The V gene's germline CDR1 is MGHRA and CDR2 YSYEKL. The CDR3 sequence is CASSLGLANIQYF. CDR3 DNA sequence: TGCGCCAGCAGCCTGGGACTGGCTAACATTCAGTACTTC.

This clone came up once. The chain joins TRBV27 to TRBJ2-3; tentative D call: TRBD1 (5 bases). The V gene lost 3 bases and the J gene lost 7 bases, with 14 bases spanning the gap. The CDR3 extends over 14 amino acids. Germline loops: CDR1 MNHEY, CDR2 SMNVEV (reference sequence). CDR3 amino acids: CASSFGHLSNTQYF. As DNA, the CDR3 is TGTGCCAGCAGTTTCGGACACCTTAGTAATACGCAGTATTTT.

The chain joins TRBV5-1 to TRBJ1-2; D not resolved. This CDR3 has 13 amino acids. The V and J ends lost 3 bases and 5 bases respectively, with 11 bases between them. CDR1 is SGHRS, CDR2 YFSETQ, per germline. The CDR3 reads CASSSREIYGYTF. DNA of the CDR3: TGCGCCAGCAGCTCTCGGGAGATTTATGGCTACACCTTC.

The DNA of the CDR3 is TGTGCCAGCAGTGAAGGTGGCTACACCTTC. As protein: CASSEGGYTF. This chain joins TRBV2 and TRBJ1-2; no reliable D call. The CDR3 has 10 residues. The germline V gene encodes CDR1 SNHLY and CDR2 FYNNEI. Trimming shortened V by 1 base and J by 7 bases, and 1 base separated the two germline ends.

The genes are TRBV29-1 and TRBJ2-1; no clear D gene. The CDR3 has 10 residues. Trimming took off 6 bases at V and 4 bases at J, with 4 bases between the two ends. Germline V CDR1 and CDR2: SQVTM, ANQGSEA. CDR3 sequence reads: CSVGYNEQFF. Here the CDR3 DNA reads TGCAGCGTAGGGTACAATGAGCAGTTCTTC.

The V call is TRBV2, the J call TRBJ1-5; D is uncertain. The CDR3 is made up of 12 amino acids. Germline V gene sequence: CDR1 SNHLY, CDR2 FYNNEI. Between the trimmed V and J ends, which lost 6 bases and 8 bases, there was a span of 11 bases. This CDR3 reads CASSGVLEPQHF. The CDR3 DNA is TGTGCCAGCAGCGGGGTTTTGGAGCCCCAGCATTTT.

This chain connects TRBV27 to TRBJ2-7; maybe TRBD2 (7 bases). V lost 0 bases, J lost 7 bases, and 13 bases lay in between. Germline CDR1 MNHEY, CDR2 SMNVEV (reference sequence). This CDR3 has 14 amino acids. CDR3 region: CASSLSRGAAEQYF. The CDR3, as DNA: TGTGCCAGCAGTTTATCACGGGGGGCAGCGGAGCAGTACTTC.

The chain is built from TRBV28 and TRBJ2-1; D might be TRBD1 (6 bases). V lost 2 bases and J 0 bases, leaving 14 bases between the germline ends. Germline V lookup: CDR1 MDHEN, CDR2 SYDVKM. The CDR3 runs to 17 residues. The DNA for the CDR3 is TGTGCCAGCAGTTTACCGTCCAGGGGAGCCTCCTACAATGAGCAGTTCTTC. It encodes CASSLPSRGASYNEQFF.

The rearrangement joins TRBV5-5 to TRBJ1-5; no reliable D call. V shed 3 bases and J shed 0 bases, with 4 bases lying between them. Germline CDR1 is SGHKS and CDR2 is YYEKEE (reference sequence). The CDR3 has 13 amino acids. The DNA of the CDR3 is TGTGCCAGCAGCTCTTATAGCAATCAGCCCCAGCATTTT. It yields the protein CASSSYSNQPQHF.

V and J are TRBV19 and TRBJ1-1; D remains ambiguous. The CDR3 is 14 amino acids. V gave up 2 bases and J gave up 1 base, with 8 bases separating them. Germline V lookup: CDR1 LNHDA, CDR2 SQIVND (reference sequence). CDR3: CASSIFVRNTEAFF. CDR3 coding DNA: TGTGCCAGTAGTATATTTGTTAGGAACACTGAAGCTTTCTTT.

V gene TRBV4-1 combines with J gene TRBJ1-5; D might be TRBD1 (6 bases). The CDR3 totals 15 residues. Germline CDR1 MGHRA, CDR2 YSYEKL. V lost 5 bases, J lost 4 bases, and 15 bases lay in between. The CDR3 sequence is CASSYNREGNQPQHF. Written as DNA, the CDR3 is TGCGCCAGCAGCTATAACAGGGAAGGGAATCAGCCCCAGCATTTT.

J is TRBJ1-6 and V is TRBV6-6; maybe TRBD1 (5 bases). The length of the CDR3 is 16 residues. Per the germline V gene, CDR1 is MNHNY and CDR2 is SVGAGI (reference sequence). Deletions cut 3 bases from V and 3 bases from J, with 12 bases between. The CDR3 region has the DNA TGTGCCAGCAGTTATCAGGGAGGGGTCTATAATTCACCCCTCCACTTT. It encodes CASSYQGGVYNSPLHF.

This chain links TRBV7-9 with TRBJ2-5, with 11 positions matching TRBD2. The V segment lost 8 bases and the J segment 2 bases; nucleotides outside the gene matches: 4. Germline V gives CDR1 SEHNR, CDR2 FQNEAQ (reference sequence). The CDR3 contains 14 residues. The CDR3 DNA reads TGTGCCAGCTGGGGACTAGCGGAGCAAGAGACCCAGTACTTC. Protein: CASWGLAEQETQYF.